The clone carrying this T cell receptor beta chain was seen ten or more times. Patients selected for sequencing had displayed CD8+CD57+ cell expansion by flow cytometry. The source of the sample is a study of CD8+CD57+ T cells in acquired aplastic anemia. Profiling of TCR beta VDJ combinations and CDR3 sequences used genomic DNA as template. TCRdb reprocessed the reads with MiXCR, giving one entry per CDR3 protein. The repertoire has 150,000 to 200,000 distinct CDR3 sequences, roughly 50% of them found once; the top ten carry about 2.9%. Looked up from germline, CDR1 is KGHDR and CDR2 is SFDVKD. The CDR3 covers 13 residues. Trimming left V 9 bases short and J 0 bases short, with 9 bases between.

The rearrangement links TRBV24-1 to TRBJ2-3; a weak D match, TRBD2 (6 bases). The receptor was derived from a human donor with aplastic anemia. Specimen: sorted CD4+, CD8+, or CD8+CD57+ T cells (not recorded which) from PBMCs. The CDR3 nucleotides read TGTGCCACCGGTAGCGGCAGCACAGATACGCAGTATTTT. The encoded protein is CATGSGSTDTQYF.